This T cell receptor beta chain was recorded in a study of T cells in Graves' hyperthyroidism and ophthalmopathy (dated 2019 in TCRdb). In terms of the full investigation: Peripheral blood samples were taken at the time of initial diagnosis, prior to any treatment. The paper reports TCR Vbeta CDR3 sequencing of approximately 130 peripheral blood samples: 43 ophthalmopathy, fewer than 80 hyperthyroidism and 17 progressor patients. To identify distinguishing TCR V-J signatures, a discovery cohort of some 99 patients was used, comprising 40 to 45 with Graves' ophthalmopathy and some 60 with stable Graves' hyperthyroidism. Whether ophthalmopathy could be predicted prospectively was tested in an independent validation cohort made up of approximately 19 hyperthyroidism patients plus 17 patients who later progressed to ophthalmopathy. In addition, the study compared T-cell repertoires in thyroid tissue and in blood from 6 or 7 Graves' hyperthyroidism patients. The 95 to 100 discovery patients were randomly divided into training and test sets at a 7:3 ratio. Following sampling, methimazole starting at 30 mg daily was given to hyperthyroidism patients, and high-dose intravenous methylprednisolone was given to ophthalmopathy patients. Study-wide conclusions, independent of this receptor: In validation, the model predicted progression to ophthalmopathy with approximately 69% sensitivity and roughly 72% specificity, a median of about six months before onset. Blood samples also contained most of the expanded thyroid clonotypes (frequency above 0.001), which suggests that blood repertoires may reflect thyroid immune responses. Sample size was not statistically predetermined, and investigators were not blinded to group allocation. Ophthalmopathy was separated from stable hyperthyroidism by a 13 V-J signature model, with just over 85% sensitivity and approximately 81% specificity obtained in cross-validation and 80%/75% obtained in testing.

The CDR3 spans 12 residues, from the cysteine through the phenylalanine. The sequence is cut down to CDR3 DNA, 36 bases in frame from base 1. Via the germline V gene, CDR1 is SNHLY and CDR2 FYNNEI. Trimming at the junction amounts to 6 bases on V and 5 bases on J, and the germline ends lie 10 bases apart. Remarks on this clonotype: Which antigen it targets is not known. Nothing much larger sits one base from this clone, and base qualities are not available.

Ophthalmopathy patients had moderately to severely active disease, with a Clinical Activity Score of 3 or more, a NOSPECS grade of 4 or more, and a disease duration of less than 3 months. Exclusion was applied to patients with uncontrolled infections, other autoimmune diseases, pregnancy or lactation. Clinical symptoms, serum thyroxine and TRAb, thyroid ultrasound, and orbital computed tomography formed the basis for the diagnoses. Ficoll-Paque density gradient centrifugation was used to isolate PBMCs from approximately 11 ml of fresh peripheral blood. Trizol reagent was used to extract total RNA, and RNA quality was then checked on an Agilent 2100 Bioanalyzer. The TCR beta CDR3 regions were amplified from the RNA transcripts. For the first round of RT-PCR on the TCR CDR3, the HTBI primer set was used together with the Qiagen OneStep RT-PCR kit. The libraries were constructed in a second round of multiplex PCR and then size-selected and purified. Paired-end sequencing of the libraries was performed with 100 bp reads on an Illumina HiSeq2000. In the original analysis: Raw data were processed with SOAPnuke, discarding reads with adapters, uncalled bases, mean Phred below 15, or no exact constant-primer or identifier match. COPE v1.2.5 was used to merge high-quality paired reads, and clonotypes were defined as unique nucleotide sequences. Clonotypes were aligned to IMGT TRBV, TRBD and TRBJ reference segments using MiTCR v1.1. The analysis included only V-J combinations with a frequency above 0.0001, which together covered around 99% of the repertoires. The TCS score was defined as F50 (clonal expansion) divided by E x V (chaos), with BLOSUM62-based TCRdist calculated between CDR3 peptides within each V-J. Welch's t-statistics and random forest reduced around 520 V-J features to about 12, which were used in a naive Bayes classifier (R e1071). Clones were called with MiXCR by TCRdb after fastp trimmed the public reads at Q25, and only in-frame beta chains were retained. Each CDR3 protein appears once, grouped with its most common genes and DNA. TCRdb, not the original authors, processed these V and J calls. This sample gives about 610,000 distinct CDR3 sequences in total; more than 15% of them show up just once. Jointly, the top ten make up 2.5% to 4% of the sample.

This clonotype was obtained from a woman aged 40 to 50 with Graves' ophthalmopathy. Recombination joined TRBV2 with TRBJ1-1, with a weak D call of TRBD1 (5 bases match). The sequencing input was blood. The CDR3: CASRSGGTEAFF. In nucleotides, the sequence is TGTGCCAGCAGAAGTGGGGGGACTGAAGCTTTCTTT.